This TCR beta chain was obtained from a study of blood T cell repertoires in COVID-19. Study in general: Whether acute or convalescent, the COVID-19 samples came from the United States, Italy and Spain.

V dropped 3 bases and J dropped 4; count of bases not matched to a gene: 6. Germline assignment: CDR1 SGHDN and CDR2 FVKESK. This CDR3 has 15 amino acids. Original processing notes: Estimated nucleated cell counts came from reference gene primer amplification. Here immunoSEQ multiplex PCR was the method, and the copy in TCRdb shows in-frame clones only, minus some. For V, J and clone size, that table is used; D and trimming come from the DNA. The sample shows 100,000 to 120,000 clones, 88% of them seen only once. Sequenced input: peripheral blood. V gene TRBV14 combines with J gene TRBJ1-2, with TRBD1 matching 9 bases. This receptor was identified in a woman aged 45-65 years with acute or convalescent COVID-19. The DNA of the CDR3 is TGTGCCAGCAGCCAGGCCGGGACAGGGAGCTATGGCTACACCTTC. This sequence encodes CASSQAGTGSYGYTF. The entire variable domain, with the rest obtained from reference TRBV14 and TRBJ1-2, is as follows: EAGVTQFPSHSVIEKGQTVTLRCDPISGHDNLYWYRRVMGKEIKFLLHFVKESKQDESGMPNNRFLAERTGGTYSTLKVQPAELEDSGVYFCASSQAGTGSYGYTFGSGTRLTVV.